What follows are 9 T cell receptor beta chains derived from one specimen sequenced in a study of shared clonotypes between healthy human individuals. Generated by immunoSEQ multiplex PCR, the TCRdb table keeps only in-frame clones and is missing some. The table has over a million clones, around 98% seen once; the top ten hold about 0.4%. Sequencing input: naive CD4+ T cells sorted from blood. The subset: CD45RA+ positively selected. The receptors here all came from a man under 40 in good health.

The CDR3: CASSQVAGGLDEQFF. CDR3 bases: TGCGCCAGCAGCCAAGTAGCGGGAGGGCTGGATGAGCAGTTCTTC. This chain connects TRBV4-1 to TRBJ2-1; 11 bases line up with TRBD2. The CDR3 is 15 amino acids. Germline CDR1 is MGHRA and CDR2 is YSYEKL. With V trimmed by 1 base and J by 8 bases, 4 bases remained unmatched.

This clone was recorded only once. The chain has TRBV29-1 and TRBJ2-1; D gene uncertain. The V and J ends lost 6 bases and 10 bases respectively, with 10 bases between them. Germline CDR1 is SQVTM and CDR2 is ANQGSEA. The CDR3 loop spans 10 amino acids. This chain's CDR3 is CSVSGGEQFF. The CDR3 region has the DNA TGCAGCGTATCGGGCGGAGAGCAGTTCTTC.

The J gene is TRBJ1-2, the V gene TRBV5-6, with a possible D match to TRBD1 (5 bases). Germline V gives CDR1 SGHDT, CDR2 YYEEEE. Trimming removed 4 bases from V and 0 bases from J, with 16 bases in between. The CDR3 is 16 residues long. CDR3 sequence (DNA): TGTGCCAGCAGCCAACCGGGACCAGGAGCTAACTATGGCTACACCTTC. Amino acid sequence: CASSQPGPGANYGYTF.

The chain links TRBV19 to TRBJ2-7, with 12 bases identical to TRBD2. Germline V gives CDR1 LNHDA, CDR2 SQIVND (reference sequence). The length of the CDR3 is 16 residues. The V segment lost 4 bases and the J segment 0 bases; nucleotides outside the gene matches: 4. Here the CDR3 DNA reads TGTGCCAGTAGTAAACGACTAGCGGGAGCCTCCTACGAGCAGTACTTC. It is translated as CASSKRLAGASYEQYF.

The chain recombines TRBV5-1 with TRBJ1-1; D is unclear. V dropped 4 bases and J dropped 3 bases, with 13 bases sitting between them. Germline CDR1 and CDR2: SGHRS and YFSETQ. The CDR3 has 14 amino acids. CDR3 nucleotide sequence: TGCGCCAGCAGCGGCGACGGAGGGTACACTGAAGCTTTCTTT. Translation gives CASSGDGGYTEAFF.

This chain links TRBV5-1 with TRBJ1-1; unclear D gene. V was pared by 4 bases and J by 3 bases, with 16 bases between. The CDR3 covers 15 residues. Germline V lookup: CDR1 SGHRS, CDR2 YFSETQ. CDR3 bases: TGCGCCAGCAGCATAGCAGGAAGAATGGACACTGAAGCTTTCTTT. Translated, it gives CASSIAGRMDTEAFF.

This clone was observed a single time. The chain has TRBV7-9 and TRBJ2-1; tentatively, D is TRBD2 (5 bases). The V gene lost 2 bases and the J gene lost 2 bases, with 10 bases spanning the gap. The germline V gene encodes CDR1 SEHNR and CDR2 FQNEAQ (reference sequence). The CDR3 spans 15 residues. CDR3: CASSLSSGAYNEQFF. Here the CDR3 DNA reads TGTGCCAGCAGCTTATCTTCCGGGGCCTACAATGAGCAGTTCTTC.

This sequence joins TRBV28 and TRBJ2-3; D remains ambiguous. The CDR3 extends over 12 amino acids. Trimming removed 3 bases at V and 8 bases at J, with 9 bases between. The germline CDR1 and CDR2 sequences are MDHEN and SYDVKM. The CDR3 DNA follows: TGTGCCAGCAGTTTCATCTCCGGTACGCAGTATTTT. As protein: CASSFISGTQYF.

The chain employs TRBV7-9 and TRBJ2-7; TRBD2 matches 13 bases. This CDR3 region has 18 residues. Per the germline V gene, CDR1 is SEHNR and CDR2 is FQNEAQ (reference sequence). V trimming: 9 bases; J trimming: 1 base; junction bases outside the gene matches: 15. In DNA, the CDR3 is TGTGCCAGTGGGGGAGGTAGGACTAGCGGGAGTAATTCCTACGAGCAGTACTTC. It encodes CASGGGRTSGSNSYEQYF.